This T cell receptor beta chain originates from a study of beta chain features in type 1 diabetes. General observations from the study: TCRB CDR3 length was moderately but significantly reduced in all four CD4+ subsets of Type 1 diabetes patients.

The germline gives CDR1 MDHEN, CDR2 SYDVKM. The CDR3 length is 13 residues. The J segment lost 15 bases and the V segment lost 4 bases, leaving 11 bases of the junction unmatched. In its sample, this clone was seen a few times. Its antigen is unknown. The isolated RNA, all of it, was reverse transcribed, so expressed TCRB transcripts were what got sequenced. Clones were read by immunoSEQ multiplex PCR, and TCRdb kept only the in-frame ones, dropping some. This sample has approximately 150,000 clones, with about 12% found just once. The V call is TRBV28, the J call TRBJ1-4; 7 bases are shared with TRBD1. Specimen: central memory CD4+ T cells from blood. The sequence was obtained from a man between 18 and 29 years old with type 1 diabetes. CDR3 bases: TGTGCCAGCAGTTCGGGAGACAGGGCCCGGGTGTTTTTT. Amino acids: CASSSGDRARVFF. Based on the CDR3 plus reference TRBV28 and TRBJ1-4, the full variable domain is DVKVTQSSRYLVKRTGEKVFLECVQDMDHENMFWYRQDPGLGLRLIYFSYDVKMKEKGDIPEGYSVSREKKERFSLILESASTNQTSMYLCASSSGDRARVFFGSGTQLSVL.